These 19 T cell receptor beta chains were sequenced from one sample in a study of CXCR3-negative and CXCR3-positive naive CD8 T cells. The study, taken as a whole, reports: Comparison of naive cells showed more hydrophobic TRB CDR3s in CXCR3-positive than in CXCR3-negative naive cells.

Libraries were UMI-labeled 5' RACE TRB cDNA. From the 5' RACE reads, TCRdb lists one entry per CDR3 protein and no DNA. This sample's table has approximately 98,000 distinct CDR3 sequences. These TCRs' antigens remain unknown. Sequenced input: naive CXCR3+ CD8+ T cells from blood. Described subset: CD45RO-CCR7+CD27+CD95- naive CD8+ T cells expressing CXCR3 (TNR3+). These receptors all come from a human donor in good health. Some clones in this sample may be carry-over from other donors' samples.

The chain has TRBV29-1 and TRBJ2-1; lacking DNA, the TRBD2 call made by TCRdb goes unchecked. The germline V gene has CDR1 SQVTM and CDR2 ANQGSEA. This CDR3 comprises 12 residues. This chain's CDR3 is CSVVLATGEQFF.

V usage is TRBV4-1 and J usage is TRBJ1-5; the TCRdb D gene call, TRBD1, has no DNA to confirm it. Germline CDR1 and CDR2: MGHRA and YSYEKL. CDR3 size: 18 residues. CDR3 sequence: CASSQDIPELFSNQPQHF.

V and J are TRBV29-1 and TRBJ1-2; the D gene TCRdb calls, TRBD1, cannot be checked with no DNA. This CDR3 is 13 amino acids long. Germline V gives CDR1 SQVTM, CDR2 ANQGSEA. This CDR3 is CSVEGTGFDGYAF.

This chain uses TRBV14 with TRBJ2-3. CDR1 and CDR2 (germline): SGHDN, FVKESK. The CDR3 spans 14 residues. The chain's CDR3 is CASSQDYSTDTQYF.

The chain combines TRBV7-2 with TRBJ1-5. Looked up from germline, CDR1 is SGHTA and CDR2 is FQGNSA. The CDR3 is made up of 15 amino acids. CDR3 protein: CASSPIEYSNQPQHF.

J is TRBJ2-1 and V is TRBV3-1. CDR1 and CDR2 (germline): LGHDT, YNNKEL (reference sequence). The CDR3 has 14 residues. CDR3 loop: CASSQVDSKNEQFF.

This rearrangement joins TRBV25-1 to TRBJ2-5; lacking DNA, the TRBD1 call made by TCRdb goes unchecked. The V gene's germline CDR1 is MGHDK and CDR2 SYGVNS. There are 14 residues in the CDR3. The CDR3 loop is CASSEGGAQETQYF.

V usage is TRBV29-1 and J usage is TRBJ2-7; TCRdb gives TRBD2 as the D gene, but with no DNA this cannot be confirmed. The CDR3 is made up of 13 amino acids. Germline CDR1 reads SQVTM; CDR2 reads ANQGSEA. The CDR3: CSAMVAASYEQYF.

The CDR3 here is CASSSLGLAGGPYNEQFF. The rearrangement uses TRBV28 and TRBJ2-1; with no DNA, the TCRdb D assignment of TRBD2 cannot be verified. The CDR3 runs 18 residues. Germline V gene lookup returns CDR1 MDHEN and CDR2 SYDVKM. Based on the CDR3 plus reference TRBV28 and TRBJ2-1, the full variable domain is DVKVTQSSRYLVKRTGEKVFLECVQDMDHENMFWYRQDPGLGLRLIYFSYDVKMKEKGDIPEGYSVSREKKERFSLILESASTNQTSMYLCASSSLGLAGGPYNEQFFGPGTRLTVL.

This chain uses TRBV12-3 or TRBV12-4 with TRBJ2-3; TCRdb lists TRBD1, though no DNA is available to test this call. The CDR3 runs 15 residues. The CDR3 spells CASRLVQGRTDTQYF.

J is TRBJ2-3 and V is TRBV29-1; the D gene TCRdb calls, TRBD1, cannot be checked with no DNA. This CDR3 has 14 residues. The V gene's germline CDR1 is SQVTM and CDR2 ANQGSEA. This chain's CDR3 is CSTVGGQGQDTQYF.

This CDR3 reads CASSLRDRGDEQFF. The J gene is TRBJ2-1, the V gene TRBV11-3; TCRdb's D call, TRBD1, is unchecked because there is no DNA. CDR3 length: 14 amino acids. Germline V CDR1 and CDR2: SGHNT, YENEEA.

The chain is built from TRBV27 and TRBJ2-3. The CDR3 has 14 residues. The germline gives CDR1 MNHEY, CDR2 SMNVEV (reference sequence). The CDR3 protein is CASSLPILTDTQYF.

The CDR3 here is CASSASYEQHF. V is TRBV7-8 and J is TRBJ2-7. The CDR3 consists of 11 residues. The germline CDR1 and CDR2 sequences are SGHVS and FQNEAQ.

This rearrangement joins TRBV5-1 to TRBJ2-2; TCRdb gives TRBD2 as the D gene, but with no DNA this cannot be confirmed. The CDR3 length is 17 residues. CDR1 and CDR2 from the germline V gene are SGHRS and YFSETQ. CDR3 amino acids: CASSRPRSRLDTGELFF.

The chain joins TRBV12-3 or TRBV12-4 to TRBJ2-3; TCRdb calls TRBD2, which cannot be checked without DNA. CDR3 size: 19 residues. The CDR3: CASTSTSGGDGSSTDTQYF.

CDR3 region: CASSSDSIGAGELFF. The chain recombines TRBV7-6 with TRBJ2-2; TCRdb's D gene call, TRBD1, goes unchecked for lack of DNA. Germline lookup yields CDR1 SGHVS and CDR2 FNYEAQ. This CDR3 contains 15 residues.

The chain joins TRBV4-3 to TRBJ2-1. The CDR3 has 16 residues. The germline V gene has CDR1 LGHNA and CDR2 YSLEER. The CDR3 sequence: CASSQVGTATYNEQFF.

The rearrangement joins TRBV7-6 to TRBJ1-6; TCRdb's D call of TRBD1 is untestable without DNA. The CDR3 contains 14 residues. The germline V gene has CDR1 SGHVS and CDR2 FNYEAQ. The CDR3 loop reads CASSLTGPDSPLHF.